The 4 T cell receptor beta chains reported below all come from one sample, sequenced in a study of cytotoxic CD8 clonotypes in ibrutinib-treated CLL. TCRdb keeps only in-frame clones here, not all; method: immunoSEQ multiplex PCR. The sample holds some 140,000 clones, around 90% seen once. The material was PBMCs, obtained after 12 months of ibrutinib treatment. The receptors were gathered from a human donor with chronic lymphocytic leukemia.

The rearrangement joins TRBV7-2 to TRBJ1-2; TRBD1 matches at 7 bases. Per germline, CDR1 SGHTA and CDR2 FQGNSA. J was trimmed by 0 bases and V by 5 bases; bases with no gene match: 6. This CDR3 region has 15 residues. The CDR3 nucleotides are TGTGCCAGCAGCCCGAGGACAGGAGCTAACTATGGCTACACCTTC. It yields the protein CASSPRTGANYGYTF.

The J gene is TRBJ1-5, the V gene TRBV2; D uncertain. The V and J ends lost 4 bases and 9 bases respectively, with 7 bases between them. The CDR3 length is 11 residues. Germline-derived CDR1 and CDR2 are SNHLY and FYNNEI. Written as DNA, the CDR3 is TGTGCCAGCAGTGGCGGGAGGCCCCAGCATTTT. As protein: CASSGGRPQHF.

This clone was observed once. J is TRBJ2-1 and V is TRBV4-3; 14 nucleotides align to TRBD2. V lost 3 bases, J lost 4 bases, and 8 bases stayed unmatched. The CDR3 runs 18 residues. Looked up from germline, CDR1 is LGHNA and CDR2 is YSLEER. The CDR3 nucleotides are TGCGCCAGCAGCCATGGGACTAGCGGGAGAAGTGGGTACAATGAGCAGTTCTTC. Residues: CASSHGTSGRSGYNEQFF.

This chain uses TRBV11-2 with TRBJ2-7; D is possibly TRBD1 (7 bases). This CDR3 contains 18 residues. Trimming stripped 0 bases from V and 2 bases from J, with 20 bases between. CDR1 and CDR2 (germline): SGHAT, FQNNGV. The CDR3 spells CASSLDFTKTRGAYEQYF. The CDR3 DNA reads TGTGCCAGCAGCTTAGATTTTACCAAAACCAGGGGGGCCTACGAGCAGTACTTC.